This is a list of T cell receptor beta chains from one sample in a study of blood T cell repertoires in COVID-19. Repertoires were generated with immunoSEQ multiplex PCR, while TCRdb's copy carries only in-frame clones and drops some. The sample holds around 61,000 clones, about 81% seen once. The specimen sequenced was peripheral blood. These TCRs come from a man aged 80 or over with acute or convalescent COVID-19. The CDR3 runs from the conserved cysteine through the conserved F or W. The D gene is left open where the match is weak. Size is omitted from some rows. Given values are once, few, many or a class for expanded clones.

DNA	CDR3	J	V	D	size	length
TGTGCCAGCAGCTCCCGACTAACAGATACGCAGTATTTT	CASSSRLTDTQYF	TRBJ2-3	TRBV11-3	NA	NA	13
TGTGCCAGCAGCTTGTATTTCACTAGCGGGAGCAACGAGCAGTACTTC	CASSLYFTSGSNEQYF	TRBJ2-7	TRBV5-6	TRBD2	NA	16
TGTGCCAGCAGATTAACTAGCGGGAGTTTCGATGAGCAGTTCTTC	CASRLTSGSFDEQFF	TRBJ2-1	TRBV7-9	TRBD2	NA	15
TGTGCCAGCAGTGAAGTCGGCGGTTATACGCAGTATTTT	CASSEVGGYTQYF	TRBJ2-3	TRBV6-1	NA	NA	13
TGTGCCAGTAGTATTAGGAGGGACAGAGAGACCCAGTACTTC	CASSIRRDRETQYF	TRBJ2-5	TRBV19	NA	NA	14
TGTGCCTCTACGGGGCAGGGGTCTAACTATGGCTACACCTTC	CASTGQGSNYGYTF	TRBJ1-2	TRBV10-3	NA	NA	14
TGTGCCACCAGCAGACTAGCGGGACGATACGAGCAGTACTTC	CATSRLAGRYEQYF	TRBJ2-7	TRBV15	TRBD2	few	14
TGTGCCAGCAGCTTGTACAGGGGGCTGTCTGACCTCAGGTCCAATGAGCAGTTCTTC	CASSLYRGLSDLRSNEQFF	TRBJ2-1	TRBV7-9	TRBD1	NA	19
TGTGCCAGCAGCTTGGGGAGCGGGAGTTTATGGGGCACAGATACGCAGTATTTT	CASSLGSGSLWGTDTQYF	TRBJ2-3	TRBV5-6	TRBD2	NA	18
TGTGCCAGCTCACCAAGGACTAGCGGGGCAAGAGATACGCAGTATTTT	CASSPRTSGARDTQYF	TRBJ2-3	TRBV18	TRBD2	once	16
TGTGCCTGGAGTGTACAAGGGGTAGCTTTCTTT	CAWSVQGVAFF	TRBJ1-1	TRBV30	NA	NA	11
TGTGCCAGCAGCCTTATGGGACAGGGGGCAGATACGCAGTATTTT	CASSLMGQGADTQYF	TRBJ2-3	TRBV7-3	TRBD1	NA	15
TGTGCCAGCAGCCCAGGTCCCTTAGAGCAGTTCTTC	CASSPGPLEQFF	TRBJ2-1	TRBV4-2	NA	NA	12
TGCGCCAGCAGCCAAGATGTGGCCAACACTGAAGCTTTCTTT	CASSQDVANTEAFF	TRBJ1-1	TRBV4-3	NA	once	14
TGTGCCAGCAGCGCTAATATCCCCGATACGCAGTATTTT	CASSANIPDTQYF	TRBJ2-3	TRBV9	NA	few	13
TGTGCCAGCTCACGGACTAGCGGGGACCCAGAGACCCAGTACTTC	CASSRTSGDPETQYF	TRBJ2-5	TRBV18	TRBD2	few	15
TGTGCCAGCAGTCCCCGACTAGCGGGAACTTCCTACGAGCAGTACTTC	CASSPRLAGTSYEQYF	TRBJ2-7	TRBV27	TRBD2	NA	16
TGTGCCAGCAGTTTGCTTGGAGGGGGGGCAGGGGAAAAACTGTTTTTT	CASSLLGGGAGEKLFF	TRBJ1-4	TRBV28	NA	NA	16